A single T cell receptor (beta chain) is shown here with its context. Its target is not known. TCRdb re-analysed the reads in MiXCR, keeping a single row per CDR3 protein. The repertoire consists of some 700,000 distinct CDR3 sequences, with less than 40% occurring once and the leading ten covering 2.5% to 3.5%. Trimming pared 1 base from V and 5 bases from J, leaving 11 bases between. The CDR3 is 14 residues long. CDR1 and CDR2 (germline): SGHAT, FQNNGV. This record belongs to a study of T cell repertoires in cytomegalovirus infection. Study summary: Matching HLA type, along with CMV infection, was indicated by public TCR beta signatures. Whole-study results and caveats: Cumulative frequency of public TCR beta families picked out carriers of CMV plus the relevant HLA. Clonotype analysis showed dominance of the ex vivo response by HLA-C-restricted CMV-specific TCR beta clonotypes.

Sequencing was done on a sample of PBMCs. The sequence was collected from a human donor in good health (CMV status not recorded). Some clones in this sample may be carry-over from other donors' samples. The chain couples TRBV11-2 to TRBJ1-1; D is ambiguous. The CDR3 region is CASSLGDVGTEAFF. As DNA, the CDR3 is TGTGCCAGCAGCTTAGGCGATGTGGGAACTGAAGCTTTCTTT.